These 3 T cell receptor beta chains came from one sample sequenced in a study of glioma-infiltrating T cells. Amplification of TCR alpha and beta CDR3 regions from RNA used iRepertoire nested multiplex PCR. MiXCR was run by TCRdb on the multiplex PCR reads, yielding one entry per CDR3 protein. The sample records over 120,000 distinct CDR3 sequences, 39% being singletons. Sequencing was done on a sample of glioma tissue, nonneoplastic brain tissue, or PBMCs (not recorded which). The receptors were sampled from a human donor with low-grade glioma or glioblastoma, undergoing nonglioma brain surgery, or in good health (not recorded which).

Here the CDR3 reads CSASPILAHDNEQFF. In DNA, the CDR3 is TGCAGTGCTAGTCCCATACTAGCGCATGACAATGAGCAGTTCTTC. J is TRBJ2-1 and V is TRBV20-1, with 7 bases that match TRBD2. The V segment lost 3 bases and the J segment 5 bases; nucleotides outside the gene matches: 10. This CDR3 has 15 amino acids. Germline CDR1 is DFQATT and CDR2 is SNEGSKA (reference sequence).

This chain connects TRBV6-1 to TRBJ2-1; 13 nucleotides line up with TRBD2. Germline V gene lookup returns CDR1 MNHNS and CDR2 SASEGT. The CDR3 extends over 15 amino acids. The junction had 3 bases not matched to a gene; V was cut back by 5 bases and J by 5 bases. CDR3 in amino acids: CASSRLAGGNNEQFF. DNA for the CDR3: TGTGCCAGCAGTAGACTAGCGGGAGGTAACAATGAGCAGTTCTTC.

This clonotype has just a few counts. The chain joins TRBV19 to TRBJ1-1; perhaps TRBD1 as D (5 bases). The V and J ends lost 3 bases and 1 base respectively, with 6 bases between them. The germline V gene has CDR1 LNHDA and CDR2 SQIVND (reference sequence). There are 13 residues in the CDR3. CDR3 in DNA: TGTGCCAGTAGTATCGGGGGGAACACTGAAGCTTTCTTT. It codes for CASSIGGNTEAFF. Complete variable domain (other parts from reference TRBV19 and TRBJ1-1): DGGITQSPKYLFRKEGQNVTLSCEQNLNHDAMYWYRQDPGQGLRLIYYSQIVNDFQKGDIAEGYSVSREKKESFPLTVTSAQKNPTAFYLCASSIGGNTEAFFGQGTRLTVV.